The 19 T cell receptor beta chains given below trace back to one sample, sequenced in a study of shared clonotypes between healthy human individuals. Sequenced by immunoSEQ multiplex PCR; TCRdb stores in-frame clones only, minus some. The table has around 990,000 clones, approximately 80% seen once. The specimen was memory CD4+ T cells from PBMCs. Subset: CD45RA-negative fraction. Receptor source: a man aged 18 to 35 in good health. Some clones in this sample may be carry-over from other donors' samples.

In its sample, this clone was seen a few times. V and J are TRBV29-1 and TRBJ1-4, with D unclear. This CDR3 spans 12 amino acids. Trimming left V 7 bases short and J 5 bases short, with 11 bases between. Germline V gene data show CDR1 as SQVTM and CDR2 as ANQGSEA. The CDR3 here is CSARAVNEKLFF. CDR3 coding DNA: TGCAGCGCCCGCGCTGTAAATGAAAAACTGTTTTTT. The whole variable domain, filled in from reference TRBV29-1 and TRBJ1-4, reads SAVISQKPSRDICQRGTSLTIQCQVDSQVTMMFWYRQQPGQSLTLIATANQGSEATYESGFVIDKFPISRPNLTFSTLTVSNMSPEDSSIYLCSARAVNEKLFFGSGTQLSVL.

The rearrangement joins TRBV14 to TRBJ2-1; D perhaps matches TRBD2 (5 bases). Per the germline V gene, CDR1 is SGHDN and CDR2 is FVKESK. Trimming shortened V by 1 base and J by 6 bases, and 13 bases separated the two germline ends. The CDR3 spans 15 residues. The CDR3 reads CASSQVLAVRNEQFF. The DNA for the CDR3 is TGTGCCAGCAGCCAAGTGCTAGCCGTACGCAATGAGCAGTTCTTC. The full variable domain, with the rest looked up from reference TRBV14 and TRBJ2-1, is EAGVTQFPSHSVIEKGQTVTLRCDPISGHDNLYWYRRVMGKEIKFLLHFVKESKQDESGMPNNRFLAERTGGTYSTLKVQPAELEDSGVYFCASSQVLAVRNEQFFGPGTRLTVL.

The chain combines TRBV5-1 with TRBJ1-2; maybe TRBD1 (5 bases). The ends were cut back, 0 bases at V and 3 bases at J, with 9 bases in the middle. Germline CDR1 SGHRS, CDR2 YFSETQ. The CDR3 totals 14 residues. The DNA for the CDR3 is TGCGCCAGCAGCTTGGGGGGCTTCGACTATGGCTACACCTTC. Amino acids: CASSLGGFDYGYTF.

The chain is built from TRBV28 and TRBJ2-5; TRBD2 matches 7 bases. The CDR3 has 15 amino acids. V gave up 3 bases and J gave up 7 bases; unmatched junction bases: 11. The germline V gene has CDR1 MDHEN and CDR2 SYDVKM. The CDR3: CASSFGRLAERTQYF. CDR3 nucleotides: TGTGCCAGCAGTTTCGGGAGGCTGGCAGAAAGGACCCAGTACTTC.

This sequence joins TRBV15 and TRBJ1-6; D not resolved. Germline values: CDR1 LNHNV, CDR2 YYDKDF (reference sequence). Trimming removed 1 base from V and 8 bases from J, with 12 bases in between. The CDR3 is made up of 15 amino acids. CDR3 sequence: CATSRGRRGDSPLHF. The CDR3, as DNA: TGTGCCACCAGCAGAGGCCGGCGTGGAGATTCACCCCTCCACTTT.

CDR3 region: CASSLDHHGGYEQYF. The CDR3 DNA is TGTGCCAGCAGCTTAGATCATCACGGGGGGTACGAGCAGTACTTC. This sequence joins TRBV11-3 and TRBJ2-7; 7 bases align to TRBD2. Trimming removed 0 bases from V and 4 bases from J; junction bases left unmatched: 6. Germline V gene sequence: CDR1 SGHNT, CDR2 YENEEA. This CDR3 is 15 amino acids long.

This clone was found a few times. The genes are TRBV6-6 and TRBJ2-5, with a possible D match to TRBD2 (5 bases). This CDR3 is built from 15 residues. V lost 4 bases, J lost 0 bases, and 12 bases lay in between. Germline V gene lookup returns CDR1 MNHNY and CDR2 SVGAGI (reference sequence). The CDR3 coding sequence is TGTGCCAGCAGTTCCGAGGGTCTGTACCAAGAGACCCAGTACTTC. Encoded protein: CASSSEGLYQETQYF.

The chain couples TRBV19 to TRBJ1-1; no definite D call. Germline V gene lookup returns CDR1 LNHDA and CDR2 SQIVND (reference sequence). There are 11 residues in the CDR3. Trimming took 3 bases from V and 9 from J, leaving 8 bases between them. This CDR3 reads CASSIVEKAFF. DNA of the CDR3: TGTGCCAGTAGTATTGTGGAGAAAGCTTTCTTT.

The V and J genes are TRBV29-1 and TRBJ1-4; D remains unclear. V gave up 6 bases and J gave up 8 bases, with 16 bases separating them. CDR3 length: 13 residues. Germline loops: CDR1 SQVTM, CDR2 ANQGSEA. The CDR3 here is CSVGHPGGEKLFF. The CDR3 region has the DNA TGCAGCGTCGGCCACCCTGGTGGGGAAAAACTGTTTTTT.

This chain joins TRBV5-1 and TRBJ1-2; D possibly corresponds to TRBD1 (5 bases). The V and J ends lost 0 bases and 4 bases respectively, with 13 bases between them. The CDR3 has 15 amino acids. The V gene's germline CDR1 is SGHRS and CDR2 YFSETQ. CDR3 amino acids: CASSLEWDGTYGYTF. The CDR3 coding sequence is TGCGCCAGCAGCTTGGAGTGGGACGGAACCTATGGCTACACCTTC.

This clone was picked up many times. The genes are TRBV28 and TRBJ1-1; D may be TRBD1 (5 bases). CDR3 length equals 14 residues. CDR1 MDHEN and CDR2 SYDVKM come from the germline V gene. Trimming took off 2 bases at V and 3 bases at J, with 10 bases between the two ends. The CDR3 bases are TGTGCCAGCAGTTTACACCGCAGGGACACTGAAGCTTTCTTT. This translates into CASSLHRRDTEAFF.

The chain has TRBV5-1 and TRBJ1-2; 9 bases agree with TRBD1. Germline values: CDR1 SGHRS, CDR2 YFSETQ. V lost 4 bases to trimming and J lost 4 bases; unmatched junction nucleotides: 8. CDR3 length equals 15 residues. CDR3 region: CASSATGGAGYGYTF. Here the CDR3 DNA reads TGCGCCAGCAGCGCCACAGGGGGCGCCGGCTATGGCTACACCTTC.

The rearrangement joins TRBV27 to TRBJ1-5; D is unresolved. The CDR3 runs to 16 residues. Trimming cost V 4 bases and J 0 bases, with 13 bases left between them. Per germline, CDR1 MNHEY and CDR2 SMNVEV (reference sequence). CDR3 in DNA: TGTGCCAGCAGTTGGCCAGTCCTCTATAGCAATCAGCCCCAGCATTTT. It codes for CASSWPVLYSNQPQHF.

The V and J genes are TRBV7-2 and TRBJ2-7; possibly TRBD1 for D (5 bases). Trimming stripped 2 bases from V and 5 bases from J, with 13 bases between. Germline CDR1 SGHTA, CDR2 FQGNSA. The CDR3 is 14 residues long. The CDR3 nucleotides are TGTGCCAGCAGCTTACAAGTTCAGGGTAACGAGCAGTACTTC. Translating it yields CASSLQVQGNEQYF.

As regards this clone: The sample has other DNA sequences that encode this CDR3 too. The V call is TRBV6-5, the J call TRBJ1-1, with D perhaps TRBD1 (5 bases). Trimming shortened V by 6 bases and J by 1 base, and 6 bases separated the two germline ends. In germline, CDR1 is MNHEY, CDR2 SVGAGI. The CDR3 is 12 residues long. CDR3 in amino acids: CASSDRNTEAFF. CDR3 coding DNA: TGTGCCAGCAGCGACAGGAACACTGAAGCTTTCTTT.

The chain employs TRBV7-8 and TRBJ1-2, with D unclear. Germline values: CDR1 SGHVS, CDR2 FQNEAQ. The CDR3 runs 16 residues. Between the trimmed V and J ends, which lost 4 bases and 8 bases, there was a span of 23 bases. Here the CDR3 reads CASSSAPRGLSGGYTF. The CDR3 region has the DNA TGTGCCAGCAGCTCCGCCCCTCGAGGGTTGTCGGGAGGCTACACCTTC.

A remark on this clone: Other nucleotide sequences from this sample produce the same CDR3. The chain couples TRBV5-1 to TRBJ1-5; possibly TRBD1 for D (6 bases). Trimming stripped 0 bases from V and 1 base from J, with 8 bases between. CDR1 is SGHRS, CDR2 YFSETQ, per germline. This CDR3 is 15 amino acids long. As DNA, the CDR3 is TGCGCCAGCAGCTTGGATGGGGGCAGCAATCAGCCCCAGCATTTT. Its translation is CASSLDGGSNQPQHF.

This clone occurred a few times. The V call is TRBV10-1, the J call TRBJ2-5, with TRBD2 matching over 9 bases. The CDR3 runs 14 residues. CDR1 and CDR2 (germline): WNHNN, SYGVQD (reference sequence). The V gene end was trimmed by 7 bases and the J gene end by 5 bases; junction bases not matched to a gene: 8. CDR3 sequence: CASKVAGVKETQYF. The DNA for the CDR3 is TGCGCCAGCAAAGTAGCGGGAGTGAAGGAGACCCAGTACTTC.

The chain combines TRBV29-1 with TRBJ2-5; D might be TRBD1 (6 bases). V dropped 0 bases and J dropped 2 bases, with 13 bases sitting between them. Germline CDR1 reads SQVTM; CDR2 reads ANQGSEA. This CDR3 is built from 15 residues. CDR3 in DNA: TGCAGCGTTGAAGATATCAGGGGCGGGCAAGAGACCCAGTACTTC. Protein: CSVEDIRGGQETQYF. The full variable domain, its missing parts supplied by reference TRBV29-1 and TRBJ2-5, is SAVISQKPSRDICQRGTSLTIQCQVDSQVTMMFWYRQQPGQSLTLIATANQGSEATYESGFVIDKFPISRPNLTFSTLTVSNMSPEDSSIYLCSVEDIRGGQETQYFGPGTRLLVL.